Sequencing of this T cell receptor beta chain was carried out in a study of PD-1 blockade in classical Hodgkin lymphoma. As to time point: cycle 4 day 1 (C4D1), after six to seven weeks of nivolumab. In every patient, relapse followed autologous stem cell transplantation, while exposure to brentuximab vedotin differed. The study purified CD4+ T cells from thawed PBMCs using magnetic negative selection. Data came from immunoSEQ multiplex PCR; TCRdb stores just in-frame clones and leaves some out. The repertoire includes about 30,000 clones, around four fifths of them detected once, and around 0.79% sits in the top ten. CDR3 size: 14 residues. CDR1 and CDR2 from the germline V gene are KGHSH and LQKENI. The J segment lost 1 base and the V segment lost 5 bases, leaving 4 bases of the junction unmatched.

The receptor comes from a human donor with classical Hodgkin lymphoma. The V call is TRBV18, the J call TRBJ1-1; 7 bases are a match to TRBD1. Specimen: CD4+ T cells from blood, collected before the fourth cycle of nivolumab. CDR3 region: CASSRGQPNTEAFF. The CDR3 nucleotides read TGTGCCAGCTCAAGGGGGCAGCCGAACACTGAAGCTTTCTTT.